These T cell receptor beta chains were read from a single sample in a study of T cells in Graves' hyperthyroidism and ophthalmopathy. TCRdb re-called the multiplex PCR reads with MiXCR, one entry per CDR3 protein. The table shows 250,000 to 350,000 distinct CDR3 sequences, with about a sixth occurring only once. Specimen: blood. The receptors shown here come from an older woman with Graves' ophthalmopathy. CDR3s include the opening cysteine and the closing phenylalanine or tryptophan. D genes are given only for firm matches. Clone size is given for some rows only: seen once, a few or many times, or a class if the clone is expanded.

clone size: -; J gene: TRBJ1-2; D gene: -; CDR3 length: 13; V gene: TRBV9; CDR3 protein: CASDGGGYYGYTF; CDR3 DNA: TGTGCCAGCGACGGGGGGGGTTACTATGGCTACACCTTC
clone size: few; J gene: TRBJ2-1; D gene: -; CDR3 length: 16; V gene: TRBV5-5; CDR3 protein: CASSLRADTTSPEQFF; CDR3 DNA: TGTGCCAGCAGCTTGCGGGCCGACACCACGTCACCCGAGCAGTTCTTC
clone size: -; J gene: TRBJ2-7; D gene: -; CDR3 length: 15; V gene: TRBV6-5; CDR3 protein: CASSYSGDLTYEQYF; CDR3 DNA: TGTGCCAGCAGTTACTCGGGGGACTTAACCTACGAGCAGTACTTC
clone size: -; J gene: TRBJ2-2; D gene: -; CDR3 length: 14; V gene: TRBV24-1; CDR3 protein: CATSESGRGGELLF; CDR3 DNA: TGTGCCACCAGTGAATCTGGACGTGGCGGGGAGCTGCTTTTT
clone size: few; J gene: TRBJ2-6; D gene: TRBD2; CDR3 length: 18; V gene: TRBV6-5; CDR3 protein: CASSYNIAGPPGANVLTF; CDR3 DNA: TGTGCCAGCAGTTACAATATAGCGGGGCCTCCGGGGGCCAACGTCCTGACTTTC
clone size: -; J gene: TRBJ2-1; D gene: TRBD1; CDR3 length: 15; V gene: TRBV20-1; CDR3 protein: CSARPFSGQYNEQFF; CDR3 DNA: TGCAGTGCTAGACCATTCTCGGGACAGTACAATGAGCAGTTCTTC
clone size: many; J gene: TRBJ1-1; D gene: -; CDR3 length: 13; V gene: TRBV12-5; CDR3 protein: CASGLEGYTEAFF; CDR3 DNA: TGTGCTAGTGGCCTCGAGGGGTACACTGAAGCTTTCTTT
clone size: few; J gene: TRBJ1-4; D gene: -; CDR3 length: 15; V gene: TRBV19; CDR3 protein: CASSMAHGANEKLFF; CDR3 DNA: TGTGCCAGTAGTATGGCCCACGGAGCTAATGAAAAACTGTTTTTT
clone size: -; J gene: TRBJ2-1; D gene: -; CDR3 length: 15; V gene: TRBV4-3; CDR3 protein: CASSQAPAGPNEQFF; CDR3 DNA: TGCGCCAGCAGCCAAGCCCCCGCAGGGCCCAATGAGCAGTTCTTC
clone size: many; J gene: TRBJ1-2; D gene: -; CDR3 length: 16; V gene: TRBV28; CDR3 protein: CASSLGTRTALYGYTF; CDR3 DNA: TGTGCCAGCAGTCTAGGAACCCGGACGGCTCTCTATGGCTACACCTTC
clone size: -; J gene: TRBJ2-1; D gene: TRBD2; CDR3 length: 15; V gene: TRBV7-2; CDR3 protein: CASSFRGGRSNEQFF; CDR3 DNA: TGTGCCAGCAGCTTTCGGGGGGGCCGTTCGAATGAGCAGTTCTTC
clone size: -; J gene: TRBJ1-2; D gene: -; CDR3 length: 13; V gene: TRBV30; CDR3 protein: CAWTGTIVYGYTF; CDR3 DNA: TGTGCCTGGACCGGGACGATCGTCTATGGCTACACCTTC